This entry describes one TCR beta chain. What it binds is not known. About 28,000 T cell genomes (about 270 ng DNA) went into each PBMC replicate. Sequenced by immunoSEQ multiplex PCR; TCRdb stores in-frame clones only, minus some. This table holds about 510,000 clones, 75% to 85% found once. Every contributor of samples was a Caucasian grown-up residing in Nashville, Tennessee. Genomic DNA, for the unsorted samples, came from tens of millions of PBMCs. This CDR3 region has 16 residues. The germline gives CDR1 SGHVS, CDR2 FNYEAQ. The V end was cut by 2 bases, the J end by 3 bases, with 14 bases between. The data stem from a study of shared clonotypes between healthy human individuals. General study findings and limits: An anticipated effect of sequencing depth on clonotype sharing among donors was recognized.

This sequence originates from a woman aged 35 to 49 in good health. Some clones in this sample may be carry-over from other donors' samples. The chain carries TRBV7-6 and TRBJ1-3, with a tentative D call TRBD1 (5 bases). Sequenced material: PBMCs. The CDR3 protein is CASSLMLQADGNTIYF. The CDR3, as DNA: TGTGCCAGCAGCTTAATGCTACAGGCAGATGGAAACACCATATATTTT.